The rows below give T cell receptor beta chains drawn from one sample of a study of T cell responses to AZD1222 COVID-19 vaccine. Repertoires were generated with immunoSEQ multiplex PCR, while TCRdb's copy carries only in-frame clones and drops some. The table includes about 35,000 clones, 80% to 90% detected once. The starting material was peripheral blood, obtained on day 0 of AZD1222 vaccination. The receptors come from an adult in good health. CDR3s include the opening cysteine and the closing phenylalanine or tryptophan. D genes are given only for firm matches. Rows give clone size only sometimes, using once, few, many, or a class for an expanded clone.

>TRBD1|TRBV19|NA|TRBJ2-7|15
CASSRSGTGAYEQYF
TGTGCCAGTAGTCGCTCCGGGACAGGGGCCTACGAGCAGTACTTC
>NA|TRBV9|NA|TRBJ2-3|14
CASSPQRATDTQYF
TGTGCCAGCAGCCCTCAACGGGCCACAGATACGCAGTATTTT
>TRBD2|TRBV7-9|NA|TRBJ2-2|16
CASSIQSGSRGGELFF
TGTGCCAGCAGCATACAAAGCGGGAGCCGAGGCGGGGAGCTGTTTTTT
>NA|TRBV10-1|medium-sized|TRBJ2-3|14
CASSETSLADTQYF
TGCGCCAGCAGTGAGACTAGTTTGGCAGATACGCAGTATTTT
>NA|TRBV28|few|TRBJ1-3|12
CASTEGGNTIYF
TGTGCCAGCACCGAGGGGGGAAACACCATATATTTT
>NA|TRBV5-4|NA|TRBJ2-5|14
CASSPHDMFPTQYF
TGTGCCAGCAGCCCCCATGACATGTTCCCGACCCAGTACTTC
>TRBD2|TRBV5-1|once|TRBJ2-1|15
CASSATSDSYNEQFF
TGCGCCAGCAGCGCAACTAGCGACTCCTACAATGAGCAGTTCTTC
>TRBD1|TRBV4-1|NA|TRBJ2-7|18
CASSQFRSTGALSYEQYF
TGCGCCAGCAGCCAGTTCCGTTCGACAGGGGCTTTATCCTACGAGCAGTACTTC
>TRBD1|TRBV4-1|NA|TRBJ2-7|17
CASSQEPRTGEGYEQYF
TGCGCCAGCAGCCAAGAACCCCGGACAGGGGAAGGCTACGAGCAGTACTTC
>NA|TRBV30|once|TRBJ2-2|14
CAWSPGPYTGELFF
TGTGCCTGGAGCCCGGGCCCGTACACCGGGGAGCTGTTTTTT
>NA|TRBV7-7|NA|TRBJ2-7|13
CASSPSGGYEQYF
TGTGCTAGCAGCCCCAGCGGCGGCTACGAGCAGTACTTC
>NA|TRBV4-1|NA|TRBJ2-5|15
CASSQFSGGLETQYF
TGCGCCAGCAGCCAGTTCTCGGGGGGCCTCGAGACCCAGTACTTC
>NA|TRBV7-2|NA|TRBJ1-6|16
CASSSPRGSYNSPLHF
TGTGCCAGCAGCTCACCCCGCGGGTCCTATAATTCACCCCTCCACTTT
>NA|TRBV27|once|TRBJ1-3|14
CASRGTGWGNTIYF
TGTGCCAGCAGAGGAACAGGGTGGGGAAACACCATATATTTT
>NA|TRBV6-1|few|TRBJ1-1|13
CASSELRGTEAFF
TGTGCCAGCAGTGAACTAAGGGGGACTGAAGCTTTCTTT
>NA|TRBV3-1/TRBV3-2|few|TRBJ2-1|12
CASEAGPHEQFF
TGTGCCAGCGAGGCGGGGCCCCATGAGCAGTTCTTC
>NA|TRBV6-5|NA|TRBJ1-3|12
CASRDPGNTMYF
TGTGCCAGCAGGGACCCTGGAAACACCATGTATTTT
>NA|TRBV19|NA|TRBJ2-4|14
CASSLQGRRDIQYF
TGTGCCAGTAGTCTACAGGGCCGGAGAGACATTCAGTACTTC
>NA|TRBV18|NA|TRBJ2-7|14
CASSRQATDYEQYF
TGTGCCAGCTCACGACAGGCTACGGACTACGAGCAGTACTTC
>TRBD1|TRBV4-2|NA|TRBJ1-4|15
CASSQETGVGEKLFF
TGTGCCAGCAGCCAAGAAACAGGGGTTGGAGAAAAACTGTTTTTT
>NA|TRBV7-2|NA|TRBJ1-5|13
CASSSGQIQPQHF
TGTGCCAGCAGCTCCGGACAGATCCAGCCCCAGCATTTT
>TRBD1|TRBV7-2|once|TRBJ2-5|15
CASSLGDRAQETQYF
TGTGCCAGCAGCCTGGGGGACAGGGCCCAAGAGACCCAGTACTTC
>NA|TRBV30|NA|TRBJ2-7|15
CAWSVPHGRFRKQYF
TGTGCCTGGAGTGTACCCCATGGGAGGTTCAGAAAGCAGTACTTC
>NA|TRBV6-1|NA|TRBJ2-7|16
CASSDRLVRSSYEQYF
TGTGCCAGCAGTGATAGACTAGTGAGGAGCTCCTACGAGCAGTACTTC
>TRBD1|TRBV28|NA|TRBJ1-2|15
CASSGPGQGYYGYTF
TGTGCCAGCAGTGGACCGGGACAGGGATACTATGGCTACACCTTC
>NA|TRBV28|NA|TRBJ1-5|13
CASSLDSNQPQHF
TGTGCCAGCAGTCTAGACAGCAATCAGCCCCAGCATTTT
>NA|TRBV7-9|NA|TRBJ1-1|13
CASSRPGSTEAFF
TGTGCCAGCAGCCGACCAGGATCGACTGAAGCTTTCTTT
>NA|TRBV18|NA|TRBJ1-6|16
CASSPMGTGYNSPLHF
TGTGCCAGCTCACCAATGGGGACGGGGTATAATTCACCCCTCCACTTT
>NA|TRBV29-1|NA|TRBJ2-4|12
CSVGEPKNIQYF
TGCAGCGTCGGGGAACCCAAAAACATTCAGTACTTC
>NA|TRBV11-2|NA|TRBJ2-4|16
CASSLGRGVAKNIQYF
TGTGCCAGCAGCTTAGGCAGGGGCGTAGCCAAAAACATTCAGTACTTC
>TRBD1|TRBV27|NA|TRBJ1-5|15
CASSPRDRGTQPQHF
TGTGCCAGCAGTCCTCGGGACAGGGGGACTCAGCCCCAGCATTTT
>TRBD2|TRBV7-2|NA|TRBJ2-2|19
CASSLVAGTSGRNTGELFF
TGTGCCAGCAGCTTAGTAGCAGGGACTAGCGGGAGGAACACCGGGGAGCTGTTTTTT
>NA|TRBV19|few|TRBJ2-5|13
CASSILAQETQYF
TGTGCCAGTAGTATACTCGCACAAGAGACCCAGTACTTC
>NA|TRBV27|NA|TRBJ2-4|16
CASSLSPDLAKNIQYF
TGTGCCAGCAGTTTAAGTCCAGATCTAGCCAAAAACATTCAGTACTTC
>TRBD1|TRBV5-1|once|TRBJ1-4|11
CASSSTGELFF
TGCGCCAGCAGCTCAACAGGGGAACTGTTTTTT
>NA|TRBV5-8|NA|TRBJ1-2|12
CASSSGDYGYTF
TGTGCCAGCAGCTCAGGGGATTATGGCTACACCTTC
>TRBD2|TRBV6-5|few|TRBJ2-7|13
CASERDYSYEQYF
TGTGCCAGCGAAAGGGACTACTCCTACGAGCAGTACTTC
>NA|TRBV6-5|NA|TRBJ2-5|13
CASSYGGSETQYF
TGTGCCAGCAGTTATGGGGGCAGCGAGACCCAGTACTTC
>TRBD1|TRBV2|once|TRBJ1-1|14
CASSYNRGDTEAFF
TGTGCCAGCAGTTACAACAGGGGAGACACTGAAGCTTTCTTT
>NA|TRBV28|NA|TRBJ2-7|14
CASSLWDFPYEQYF
TGTGCCAGCAGTTTATGGGATTTCCCCTACGAGCAGTACTTC
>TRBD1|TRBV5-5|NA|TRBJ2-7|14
CASSHGQGLYEQYF
TGTGCCAGCAGCCACGGACAGGGGCTTTACGAGCAGTACTTC
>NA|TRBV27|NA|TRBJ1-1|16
CASSLSGGAPYTEAFF
TGTGCCAGCAGTTTATCGGGGGGGGCGCCTTACACTGAAGCTTTCTTT
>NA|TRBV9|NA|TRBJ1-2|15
CASSVGTATNYGYTF
TGTGCCAGCAGCGTAGGGACGGCAACTAACTATGGCTACACCTTC
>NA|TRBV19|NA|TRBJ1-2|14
CASSMGPPNYGYTF
TGTGCCAGTAGTATGGGACCTCCTAACTATGGCTACACCTTC
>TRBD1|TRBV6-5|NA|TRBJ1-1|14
CASFRDRHNTEAFF
TGTGCCAGCTTTCGGGACAGGCACAACACTGAAGCTTTCTTT
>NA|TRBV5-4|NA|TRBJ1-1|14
CASSPSRVSTEAFF
TGTGCCAGCAGCCCAAGTCGGGTTTCCACTGAAGCTTTCTTT
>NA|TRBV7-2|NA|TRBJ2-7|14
CASSLPGKPYEQYF
TGTGCCAGCAGCTTACCGGGTAAGCCTTACGAGCAGTACTTC
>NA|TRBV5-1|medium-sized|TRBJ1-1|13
CASSLQTNTEAFF
TGCGCCAGCAGCTTGCAGACGAACACTGAAGCTTTCTTT
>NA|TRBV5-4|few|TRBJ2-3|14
CATGTGGQTDTQYF
TGTGCCACTGGGACTGGGGGGCAAACAGATACGCAGTATTTT
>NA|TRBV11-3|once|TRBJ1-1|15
CASSLLEYLGTEAFF
TGTGCCAGCAGCTTACTGGAGTATCTTGGGACTGAAGCTTTCTTT
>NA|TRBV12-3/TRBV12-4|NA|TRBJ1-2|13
CASREGHAEGYTF
TGTGCCAGCAGGGAGGGACACGCTGAGGGCTACACCTTC
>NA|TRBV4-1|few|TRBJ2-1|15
CASSLGGWRYNEQFF
TGCGCCAGCAGCCTAGGGGGGTGGAGGTACAATGAGCAGTTCTTC
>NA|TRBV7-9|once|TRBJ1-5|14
CASSVQGVVEPQHF
TGTGCCAGCAGCGTCCAGGGAGTCGTTGAGCCCCAGCATTTT
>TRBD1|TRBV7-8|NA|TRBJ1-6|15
CASSVGQGGNSPLHF
TGTGCCAGCAGCGTGGGACAGGGAGGTAATTCACCCCTCCACTTT